The 22 T cell receptor beta chains below were found in one sample sequenced in a study of T cell repertoires in cytomegalovirus infection. TCRdb re-analysed the reads in MiXCR, keeping a single row per CDR3 protein. The table records around 280,000 distinct CDR3 sequences, approximately 8.9% of them present only once. Sequencing used PBMCs. These receptors originate from a human donor in good health (CMV status not recorded). Some clones in this sample may be carry-over from other donors' samples.

The rearrangement links TRBV19 to TRBJ2-3, with D maybe TRBD1 (5 bases). V was cut by 2 bases and J by 2 bases, with 11 bases left in between. Germline assignment: CDR1 LNHDA and CDR2 SQIVND (reference sequence). The CDR3 runs 15 residues. The CDR3 loop reads CASSIRGPPTDTQYF. CDR3 sequence (DNA): TGTGCCAGTAGTATAAGGGGCCCTCCCACAGATACGCAGTATTTT.

This clonotype showed up many times. The chain combines TRBV20-1 with TRBJ2-7; TRBD2 agrees at 10 bases. The CDR3 is 14 residues long. From germline, CDR1 is DFQATT and CDR2 SNEGSKA (reference sequence). Trimming removed 4 bases from V and 1 base from J; junction bases left unmatched: 4. The CDR3 DNA is TGCAGTGCTAATAGCGGGGGGAAATCCTACGAGCAGTACTTC. Translation gives CSANSGGKSYEQYF.

This clonotype was detected only once. V usage is TRBV28 and J usage is TRBJ1-6; 8 nucleotides line up with TRBD1. Germline CDR1 MDHEN, CDR2 SYDVKM. V lost 5 bases, J lost 13 bases, and 13 bases stayed unmatched. The CDR3 is 15 residues long. DNA for the CDR3: TGTGCCAGCAGTCCAAGACAGGGGACCCTCGGGCCCCTCCACTTT. Residues: CASSPRQGTLGPLHF.

There are many counts of this clonotype. The chain joins TRBV28 to TRBJ2-2; D not certain. The CDR3 spans 15 residues. Germline V lookup: CDR1 MDHEN, CDR2 SYDVKM. V was shortened by 4 bases and J by 5 bases, with 14 bases between the two germline ends. DNA of the CDR3: TGTGCCAGCAGTTCAGGCAGCCGCCGGACCGGGGAGCTGTTTTTT. This translates into CASSSGSRRTGELFF.

This clonotype was seen ten or more times. The gene calls are TRBV19 and TRBJ1-1; unclear D gene. V was clipped by 4 bases and J by 5 bases, with 8 bases between them. Looked up from germline, CDR1 is LNHDA and CDR2 is SQIVND (reference sequence). The CDR3 runs to 12 residues. The CDR3 DNA reads TGTGCCAGTAGTACCTACATTACTGAAGCTTTCTTT. It specifies CASSTYITEAFF. The full variable domain, completed using reference TRBV19 and TRBJ1-1, is DGGITQSPKYLFRKEGQNVTLSCEQNLNHDAMYWYRQDPGQGLRLIYYSQIVNDFQKGDIAEGYSVSREKKESFPLTVTSAQKNPTAFYLCASSTYITEAFFGQGTRLTVV.

This clonotype was seen at least ten times. V and J are TRBV7-9 and TRBJ2-5, with 7 nucleotides matching TRBD1. Germline assignment: CDR1 SEHNR and CDR2 FQNEAQ (reference sequence). J gave up 3 bases and V 0 bases, and 4 bases lay outside the gene matches. The CDR3 totals 15 residues. The CDR3, as DNA: TGTGCCAGCAGCTTAGCTGTGACAGGGAAAGAGACCCAGTACTTC. Translation gives CASSLAVTGKETQYF.

This clonotype was seen ten or more times. This chain uses TRBV7-3 with TRBJ1-6; D gene ambiguous. The CDR3 extends over 18 amino acids. V shed 5 bases and J shed 0 bases, with 17 bases lying between them. Germline assignment: CDR1 SGHTA and CDR2 FQGTGA. The CDR3, as DNA: TGTGCCAGCAGCGCCTGGGAACCCTTGAGCTCCTATAATTCACCCCTCCACTTT. It codes for CASSAWEPLSSYNSPLHF.

Ten or more counts support this clonotype. The gene calls are TRBV28 and TRBJ1-4; D perhaps matches TRBD1 (6 bases). This CDR3 has 14 amino acids. Looked up from germline, CDR1 is MDHEN and CDR2 is SYDVKM. The V end was cut by 3 bases, the J end by 5 bases, with 10 bases between. CDR3 DNA sequence: TGTGCCAGCAGTTTGAACAGGGTGAATGAAAAACTGTTTTTT. Translated, it gives CASSLNRVNEKLFF.

This clonotype was observed at least ten times. The V call is TRBV7-9, the J call TRBJ2-2; the match to TRBD1 covers 9 bases. With V trimmed by 4 bases and J by 1 base, 7 bases remained unmatched. Germline lookup yields CDR1 SEHNR and CDR2 FQNEAQ (reference sequence). The CDR3 is 17 residues long. The DNA of the CDR3 is TGTGCCAGCAGCTCCTCACAGGGGGCTTTGAACACCGGGGAGCTGTTTTTT. Its translation is CASSSSQGALNTGELFF.

This clonotype was seen at least ten times. The gene calls are TRBV7-9 and TRBJ1-1; TRBD1 is a possible D gene (6 bases). The V gene lost 5 bases and the J gene lost 1 base, with 14 bases spanning the gap. The CDR3 totals 15 residues. From germline, CDR1 is SEHNR and CDR2 FQNEAQ (reference sequence). The CDR3 sequence is CASSTSGTTNTEAFF. CDR3 nucleotide sequence: TGTGCCAGCAGCACTAGTGGGACAACGAACACTGAAGCTTTCTTT.

This clonotype showed up many times. The V gene is TRBV5-5, the J gene TRBJ2-5; possible D gene TRBD2, 5 bases. Germline-derived CDR1 and CDR2 are SGHKS and YYEKEE (reference sequence). There are 15 residues in the CDR3. V lost 4 bases to trimming and J lost 1 base, with 14 bases between them. CDR3: CASSPGVVRQETQYF. The CDR3 nucleotides read TGTGCCAGCAGCCCCGGGGTTGTTCGCCAAGAGACCCAGTACTTC.

The sample holds many counts of this clonotype. The chain couples TRBV7-2 to TRBJ2-3, with D possibly called TRBD1 or TRBD2 (6 bases each). Germline V gene lookup returns CDR1 SGHTA and CDR2 FQGNSA. V was trimmed by 7 bases and J by 5 bases, leaving 19 bases between them. This CDR3 is 15 amino acids long. CDR3 region: CASTTEGGPGDTQYF. The CDR3 DNA reads TGTGCCAGCACCACCGAGGGGGGCCCTGGAGATACGCAGTATTTT. The variable domain in full, with the rest retrieved from reference TRBV7-2 and TRBJ2-3, is GAGVSQSPSNKVTEKGKDVELRCDPISGHTALYWYRQSLGQGLEFLIYFQGNSAPDKSGLPSDRFSAERTGGSVSTLTIQRTQQEDSAVYLCASTTEGGPGDTQYFGPGTRLTVL.

With regard to this clonotype: Since a much larger clone is just one base distant, this may be a read error. V is TRBV28 and J is TRBJ1-2, with TRBD1 matching 7 bases. The germline V gene has CDR1 MDHEN and CDR2 SYDVKM. The V segment lost 10 bases and the J segment 4 bases; nucleotides outside the gene matches: 9. CDR3 length equals 13 residues. The CDR3 DNA is TGTGCCACCATTCTAGGGGGCCGCTATGGCTACACCTTC. This translates into CATILGGRYGYTF.

V and J are TRBV29-1 and TRBJ1-1; D might be TRBD1 (6 bases). This CDR3 contains 14 residues. V gave up 6 bases and J gave up 5 bases, with 19 bases separating them. Per germline, CDR1 SQVTM and CDR2 ANQGSEA. The CDR3 is CSVTADSAGTEAFF. CDR3 DNA sequence: TGCAGCGTAACGGCGGACAGTGCGGGGACTGAAGCTTTCTTT.

This clonotype was observed at least ten times. The rearrangement joins TRBV7-2 to TRBJ2-1; no clear D. V was trimmed by 1 base and J by 6 bases, leaving 7 bases between them. Germline values: CDR1 SGHTA, CDR2 FQGNSA. The CDR3 runs to 13 residues. The CDR3 region has the DNA TGTGCCAGCAGCTTAGACTACCGCAATGAGCAGTTCTTC. The encoded protein is CASSLDYRNEQFF.

This clonotype came up a few times. CDR3 DNA sequence: TGCAGCGTACATACAGGGAATCAGGAAAAACTGTTTTTT. Residues: CSVHTGNQEKLFF. V usage is TRBV29-1 and J usage is TRBJ1-4; possibly TRBD1 for D (6 bases). V lost 6 bases and J 8 bases, leaving 16 bases between the germline ends. The CDR3 extends over 13 amino acids. Germline V gene data show CDR1 as SQVTM and CDR2 as ANQGSEA.

This clonotype was picked up many times. This chain connects TRBV6-2 or TRBV6-3 to TRBJ2-7, with D tentatively TRBD2 (5 bases). This CDR3 has 11 residues. Per the germline V gene, CDR1 is MNHEY and CDR2 is SVGEGT. V lost 8 bases and J 3 bases, leaving 8 bases between the germline ends. The CDR3 protein is CASERDYEQYV. DNA of the CDR3: TGTGCCAGCGAGAGGGACTACGAGCAGTACGTC.

This clonotype was detected many times. The rearrangement joins TRBV7-8 to TRBJ2-7, with 9 bases lining up with TRBD1. With 5 bases clipped from V and 0 bases from J, the junction kept 8 bases outside the gene matches. This CDR3 is built from 16 residues. Germline loops: CDR1 SGHVS, CDR2 FQNEAQ. The CDR3 coding sequence is TGTGCCAGCAGCCGACTTCGGGACAGGGACTCCTACGAGCAGTACGTC. Protein product: CASSRLRDRDSYEQYV.

The table lists this clonotype with a few counts. The chain carries TRBV29-1 and TRBJ2-5, with D possibly being TRBD1 or TRBD2 (6 bases each). The CDR3 covers 15 residues. Between the trimmed V and J ends, which lost 5 bases and 2 bases, there was a span of 18 bases. Germline CDR1 SQVTM, CDR2 ANQGSEA. The CDR3 is CSVSKGGAWQETQYF. CDR3 sequence (DNA): TGCAGCGTTAGTAAGGGGGGCGCCTGGCAAGAGACCCAGTACTTC. The complete variable domain, with remaining parts taken from reference TRBV29-1 and TRBJ2-5, reads SAVISQKPSRDICQRGTSLTIQCQVDSQVTMMFWYRQQPGQSLTLIATANQGSEATYESGFVIDKFPISRPNLTFSTLTVSNMSPEDSSIYLCSVSKGGAWQETQYFGPGTRLLVL.

The sample holds a few counts of this clonotype. This chain uses TRBV29-1 with TRBJ2-1; 9 bases align to TRBD1. Trimming at V came to 4 bases and at J to 4 bases, leaving 5 bases not matched to a gene. This CDR3 region has 14 residues. Germline V CDR1 and CDR2: SQVTM, ANQGSEA. This chain's CDR3 is CSVGIGQGYNEQFF. CDR3 nucleotides: TGCAGCGTTGGAATTGGACAGGGGTACAATGAGCAGTTCTTC.

This clonotype was recorded many times. The chain recombines TRBV7-2 with TRBJ1-2; tentative D call: TRBD1 (6 bases). The CDR3 runs 12 residues. Germline loops: CDR1 SGHTA, CDR2 FQGNSA. Trimming stripped 6 bases from V and 4 bases from J, with 9 bases between. This CDR3 is CASSLDSYGYTF. DNA for the CDR3: TGTGCCAGCAGTTTGGACAGCTATGGCTACACCTTC.

This clonotype was recorded at least ten times. The rearrangement uses TRBV29-1 and TRBJ2-5; TRBD2 aligns across 11 bases. Germline V gives CDR1 SQVTM, CDR2 ANQGSEA. Trimming at V came to 7 bases and at J to 5 bases, leaving 12 bases not matched to a gene. There are 15 residues in the CDR3. The CDR3 sequence is CSAHFGLAGGETQYF. CDR3 coding DNA: TGCAGCGCCCATTTCGGGCTAGCGGGGGGTGAGACCCAGTACTTC.